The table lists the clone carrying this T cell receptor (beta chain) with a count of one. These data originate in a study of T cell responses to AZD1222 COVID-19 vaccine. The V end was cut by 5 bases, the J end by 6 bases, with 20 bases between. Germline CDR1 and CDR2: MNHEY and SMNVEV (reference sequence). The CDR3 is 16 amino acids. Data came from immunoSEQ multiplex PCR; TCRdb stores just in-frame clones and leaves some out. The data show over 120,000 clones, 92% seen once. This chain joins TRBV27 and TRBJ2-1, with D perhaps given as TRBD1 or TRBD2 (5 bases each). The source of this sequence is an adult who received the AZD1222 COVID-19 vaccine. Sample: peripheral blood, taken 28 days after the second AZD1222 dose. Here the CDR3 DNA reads TGTGCCAGCAGTATCCCCGGGACCCCGAGAGGCAATGAGCAGTTCTTC. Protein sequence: CASSIPGTPRGNEQFF.